The source of this T cell receptor (beta chain) is a study of blood T cell repertoires in COVID-19. Across the whole study: Sites across the United States, Italy and Spain contributed samples from acute and convalescent COVID-19. In each case, the material was cDNA or gDNA derived from T cells, B-cell-depleted T cells, or PBMCs.

The CDR3 covers 14 residues. V dropped 1 base and J dropped 8 bases, with 12 bases sitting between them. CDR1 is SGHTA and CDR2 is FQGTGA in the germline V gene. In the original processing: For nucleated cells, counts were estimated from reference gene primer amplification. Assay: immunoSEQ multiplex PCR; the TCRdb copy retains only in-frame clones and omits some. V, J and clone size derive from that table, while D and trimming were established from the DNA sequence. The sample lists over 150,000 clones; almost 85% were seen once. The chain uses TRBV7-3 and TRBJ2-1; D possibly corresponds to TRBD2 (5 bases). The origin of this receptor is a human donor with acute or convalescent COVID-19. The donor label of this sample is uncertain. The sample taken for sequencing was peripheral blood. The CDR3 is CASSLMGVGDEQFF. Written as DNA, the CDR3 is TGTGCCAGCAGCTTAATGGGCGTCGGGGATGAGCAGTTCTTC. Using reference TRBV7-3 and TRBJ2-1 for the parts outside the CDR3, the full variable domain is GAGVSQTPSNKVTEKGKYVELRCDPISGHTALYWYRQSLGQGPEFLIYFQGTGAADDSGLPNDRFFAVRPEGSVSTLKIQRTERGDSAVYLCASSLMGVGDEQFFGPGTRLTVL.